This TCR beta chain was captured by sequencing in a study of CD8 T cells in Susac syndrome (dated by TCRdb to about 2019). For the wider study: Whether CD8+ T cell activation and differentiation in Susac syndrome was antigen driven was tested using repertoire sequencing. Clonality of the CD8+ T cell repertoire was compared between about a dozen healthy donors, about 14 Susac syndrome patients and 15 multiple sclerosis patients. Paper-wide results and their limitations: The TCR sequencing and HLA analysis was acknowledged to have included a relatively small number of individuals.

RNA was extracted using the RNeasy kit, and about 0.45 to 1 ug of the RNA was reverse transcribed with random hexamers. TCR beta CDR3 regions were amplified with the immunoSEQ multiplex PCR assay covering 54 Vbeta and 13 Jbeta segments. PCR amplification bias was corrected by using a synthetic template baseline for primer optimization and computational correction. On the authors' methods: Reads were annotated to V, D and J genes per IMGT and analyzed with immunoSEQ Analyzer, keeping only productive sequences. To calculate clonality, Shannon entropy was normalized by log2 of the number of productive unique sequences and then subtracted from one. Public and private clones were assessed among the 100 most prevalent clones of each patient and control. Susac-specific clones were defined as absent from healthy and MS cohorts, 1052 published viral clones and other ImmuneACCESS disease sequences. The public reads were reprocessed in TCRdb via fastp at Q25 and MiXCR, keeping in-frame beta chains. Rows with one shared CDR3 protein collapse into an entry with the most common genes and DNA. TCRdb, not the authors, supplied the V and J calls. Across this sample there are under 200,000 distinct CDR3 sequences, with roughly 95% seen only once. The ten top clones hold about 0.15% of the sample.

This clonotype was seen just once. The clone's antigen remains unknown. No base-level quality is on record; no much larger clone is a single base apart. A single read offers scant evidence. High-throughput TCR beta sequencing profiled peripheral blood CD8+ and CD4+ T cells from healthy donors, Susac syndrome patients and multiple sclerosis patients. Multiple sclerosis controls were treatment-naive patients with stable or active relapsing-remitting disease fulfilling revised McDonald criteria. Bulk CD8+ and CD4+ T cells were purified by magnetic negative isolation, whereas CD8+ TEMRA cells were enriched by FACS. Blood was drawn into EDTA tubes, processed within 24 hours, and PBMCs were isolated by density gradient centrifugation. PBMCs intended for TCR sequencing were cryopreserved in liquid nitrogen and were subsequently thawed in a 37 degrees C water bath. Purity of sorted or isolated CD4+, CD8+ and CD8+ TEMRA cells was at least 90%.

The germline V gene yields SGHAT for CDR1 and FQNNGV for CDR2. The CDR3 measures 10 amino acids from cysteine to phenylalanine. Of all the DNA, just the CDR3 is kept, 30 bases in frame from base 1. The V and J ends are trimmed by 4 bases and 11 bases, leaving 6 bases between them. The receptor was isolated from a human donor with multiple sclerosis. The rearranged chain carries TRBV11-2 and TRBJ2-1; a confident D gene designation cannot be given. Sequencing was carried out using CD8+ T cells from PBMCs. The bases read TGTGCCAGCAGCTCCTTGCAGCAGTTCTTC. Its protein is CASSSLQQFF.